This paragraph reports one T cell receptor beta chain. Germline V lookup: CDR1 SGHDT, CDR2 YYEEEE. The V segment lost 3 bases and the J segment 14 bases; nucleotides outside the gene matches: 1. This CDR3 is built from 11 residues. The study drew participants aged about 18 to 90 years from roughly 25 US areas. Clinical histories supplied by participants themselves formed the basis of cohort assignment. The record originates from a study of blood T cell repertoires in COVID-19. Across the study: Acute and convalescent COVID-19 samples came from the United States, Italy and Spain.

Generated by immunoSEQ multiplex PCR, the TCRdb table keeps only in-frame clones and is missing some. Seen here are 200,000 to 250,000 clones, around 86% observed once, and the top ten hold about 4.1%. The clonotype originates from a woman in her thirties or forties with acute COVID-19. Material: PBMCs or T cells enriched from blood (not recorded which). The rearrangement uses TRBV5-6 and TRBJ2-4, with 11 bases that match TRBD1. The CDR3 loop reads CASSSGQGEYF. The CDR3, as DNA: TGTGCCAGCAGCTCGGGACAGGGGGAGTACTTC.